The clone carrying this TCR beta chain was seen at least ten times. The antigen remains undetermined. This CDR3 region has 14 residues. V was pared by 3 bases and J by 5 bases, with 10 bases between. The germline V gene encodes CDR1 SEHNR and CDR2 FQNEAQ (reference sequence). TCRdb re-analysed the 5' RACE reads in MiXCR, keeping a single row per CDR3 protein. Of fewer than 350,000 distinct CDR3 sequences in the sample, 6.5% to 9.5% are singletons; the top ten hold about 2.1%. Everyone who donated was a healthy Caucasian. The entry originates in a study of identical twins. Overall study findings and caveats: It was cross-sectional statistical analysis, not following the same donors, that the conclusions relied on. Less excess twin sharing appeared in beta out-of-frame sequences. Invariant cells of the MAIT and iNKT types might have partly distorted the zero-insertion analyses.

The data were also submitted as part of a second study, on yellow fever vaccine responses in identical twins.

This clonotype was obtained from a woman aged 18-29 years in good health. The chain links TRBV7-9 to TRBJ2-2, with D hard to call. Sequenced input: memory (CD45RO+) T cells sorted from blood. CDR3 bases: TGTGCCAGCAGCTTCGGAGCTCGGACCGGGGAGCTGTTTTTT. Residues: CASSFGARTGELFF. Full variable domain (missing parts from reference TRBV7-9 and TRBJ2-2): DTGVSQNPRHKITKRGQNVTFRCDPISEHNRLYWYRQTLGQGPEFLTYFQNEAQLEKSRLLSDRFSAERPKGSFSTLEIQRTEQGDSAMYLCASSFGARTGELFFGEGSRLTVL.